The 25 T cell receptor beta chains below come from one sample, sequenced in a study of shared clonotypes between healthy human individuals. The repertoire was sequenced with immunoSEQ multiplex PCR; TCRdb's copy has only in-frame clones and lacks some. The sample carries fewer than 3 million clones, roughly 90% recorded once. Sequencing was carried out using naive CD4+ T cells from PBMCs. Sample subset: CD45RA+ positively selected. These receptors came from a man aged 18 to 30 in good health. Some clones in this sample may be carry-over from other donors' samples.

The rearrangement joins TRBV9 to TRBJ2-2; 8 bases line up with TRBD2. The CDR3 is made up of 16 amino acids. The germline V gene encodes CDR1 SGDLS and CDR2 YYNGEE. Germline trimming cut 2 bases from V and 5 bases from J; bases unmatched to any gene: 8. CDR3 sequence: CASSVAGGTRTGELFF. CDR3 in DNA: TGTGCCAGCAGCGTGGCGGGAGGAACGAGGACCGGGGAGCTGTTTTTT.

V usage is TRBV11-2 and J usage is TRBJ2-1; TRBD2 matches at 13 bases. Germline values: CDR1 SGHAT, CDR2 FQNNGV. Trimming cost V 4 bases and J 8 bases; bases outside gene matches: 11. The CDR3 covers 17 residues. CDR3 nucleotide sequence: TGTGCCAGCAGCTCACATCGGACTAGCGGGAGTATAGATGAGCAGTTCTTC. This encodes CASSSHRTSGSIDEQFF.

This chain joins TRBV5-1 and TRBJ1-1, with a tentative D call TRBD1 (5 bases). Trimming left V 4 bases short and J 1 base short, with 11 bases between. The CDR3 totals 14 residues. Germline V CDR1 and CDR2: SGHRS, YFSETQ. CDR3 protein: CASSAEGWNTEAFF. The DNA of the CDR3 is TGCGCCAGCAGCGCAGAGGGGTGGAACACTGAAGCTTTCTTT.

V gene TRBV7-8 combines with J gene TRBJ2-5; D is perhaps TRBD1 (5 bases). Trimming cost V 5 bases and J 8 bases, with 15 bases left between them. The CDR3 loop spans 13 amino acids. Germline CDR1 reads SGHVS; CDR2 reads FQNEAQ. This chain's CDR3 is CASSPRGQGTQYF. In nucleotides, the CDR3 is TGTGCCAGCAGCCCCCGTGGGCAGGGTACCCAGTACTTC.

The J gene is TRBJ2-1, the V gene TRBV6-5, with a tentative D call TRBD2 (6 bases). In germline, CDR1 is MNHEY, CDR2 SVGAGI. This CDR3 is built from 14 residues. V was shortened by 5 bases and J by 0 bases, with 8 bases between the two germline ends. CDR3 sequence (DNA): TGTGCCAGCAGTGGACTAAGCTCCTACAATGAGCAGTTCTTC. Protein product: CASSGLSSYNEQFF.

CDR3 region: CATSRAGQGDTEAFF. The CDR3 nucleotides are TGTGCCACCAGCAGAGCGGGACAGGGGGACACTGAAGCTTTCTTT. The gene calls are TRBV15 and TRBJ1-1; 11 nucleotides agree with TRBD1. Germline lookup yields CDR1 LNHNV and CDR2 YYDKDF (reference sequence). V shed 1 base and J 3 bases; nucleotides not matched to a gene: 1. This CDR3 has 15 residues.

V is TRBV7-9 and J is TRBJ2-7, with a possible D match to TRBD2 (6 bases). Trimming cost V 1 base and J 1 base, with 11 bases left between them. The CDR3 sequence is 15 residues long. CDR1 and CDR2 from the germline V gene are SEHNR and FQNEAQ (reference sequence). As DNA, the CDR3 is TGTGCCAGCAGCTTAGGGGGGGTTCTATCCTACGAGCAGTACTTC. Its translation is CASSLGGVLSYEQYF.

The chain is built from TRBV19 and TRBJ2-1; a possible D gene is TRBD2 (6 bases). Trimming shortened V by 7 bases and J by 4 bases, and 17 bases separated the two germline ends. The CDR3 is 15 amino acids. The germline V gene has CDR1 LNHDA and CDR2 SQIVND (reference sequence). The chain's CDR3 is CASNGGTVSYNEQFF. The CDR3 nucleotides are TGTGCCAGTAATGGGGGGACGGTGTCGTACAATGAGCAGTTCTTC.

As to this clone: Other DNA sequences from this sample encode an identical CDR3 as well. The rearrangement uses TRBV6-1 and TRBJ2-1; 12 nucleotides agree with TRBD2. The germline CDR1 and CDR2 sequences are MNHNS and SASEGT. This CDR3 comprises 14 residues. V dropped 6 bases and J dropped 4; count of bases not matched to a gene: 1. Written as DNA, the CDR3 is TGTGCCAGCAGACTAGCGGGGGGTTACAATGAGCAGTTCTTC. It translates to CASRLAGGYNEQFF.

The chain uses TRBV7-8 and TRBJ1-4, with D possibly matching TRBD1 (6 bases). Germline CDR1 SGHVS, CDR2 FQNEAQ. V was shortened by 3 bases and J by 3 bases, with 17 bases between the two germline ends. CDR3 length: 17 amino acids. The CDR3 here is CASSFGLGGGSNEKLFF. CDR3 DNA: TGTGCCAGCAGCTTCGGTCTAGGGGGTGGATCTAATGAAAAACTGTTTTTT.

The rearrangement joins TRBV29-1 to TRBJ2-1, with D uncertain. V was pared by 4 bases and J by 2 bases, with 12 bases between. The CDR3 has 14 amino acids. Germline V gene sequence: CDR1 SQVTM, CDR2 ANQGSEA. CDR3 sequence (DNA): TGCAGCGTTGTTTACCAGTTAACCTACAATGAGCAGTTCTTC. It codes for CSVVYQLTYNEQFF.

The CDR3 DNA reads as TGTGCCAGCAGCCTCCCTAGTGTCCTAGGGACAGATACGCAGTATTTT. Protein: CASSLPSVLGTDTQYF. This chain joins TRBV28 and TRBJ2-3, with D uncertain. V was cut by 6 bases and J by 3 bases, with 19 bases left in between. This CDR3 is built from 16 residues. Per the germline V gene, CDR1 is MDHEN and CDR2 is SYDVKM.

Points on this clone: The same CDR3 arises from other DNA sequences in this sample as well. The rearrangement links TRBV10-3 to TRBJ2-7; 12 nucleotides match TRBD2. The V gene end was trimmed by 6 bases and the J gene end by 0 bases; junction bases not matched to a gene: 0. Germline V gene lookup returns CDR1 ENHRY and CDR2 SYGVKD. The length of the CDR3 is 14 residues. In DNA form, the CDR3 reads TGTGCCATCAGGGGACTAGCGGGCTCCTACGAGCAGTACTTC. Translating it yields CAIRGLAGSYEQYF.

Worth noting for this clone: Other DNA sequences from this sample encode an identical CDR3 as well. This sequence joins TRBV6-5 and TRBJ1-5, with D uncertain. The V and J ends lost 3 bases and 4 bases respectively, with 7 bases between them. The CDR3 length is 13 residues. The germline gives CDR1 MNHEY, CDR2 SVGAGI. This CDR3 is CASSYRGNQPQHF. In DNA form, the CDR3 reads TGTGCCAGCAGTTATCGGGGAAATCAGCCCCAGCATTTT.

The chain links TRBV4-3 to TRBJ1-4; D gene uncertain. This CDR3 spans 17 amino acids. Per germline, CDR1 LGHNA and CDR2 YSLEER. The V end was cut by 5 bases, the J end by 3 bases, with 19 bases between. The CDR3 bases are TGCGCCAGCAGCTCCCGGGCGGTTACCGGAGCTAATGAAAAACTGTTTTTT. As protein: CASSSRAVTGANEKLFF.

This clone appeared once. The chain carries TRBV28 and TRBJ1-5; no reliable D call. There are 13 residues in the CDR3. The ends were cut back, 7 bases at V and 1 base at J, with 8 bases in the middle. Germline V gene sequence: CDR1 MDHEN, CDR2 SYDVKM. The DNA of the CDR3 is TGTGCCAGCATGCCGGGAAGCAATCAGCCCCAGCATTTT. Amino acid sequence: CASMPGSNQPQHF. The complete variable domain, with remaining parts taken from reference TRBV28 and TRBJ1-5, reads DVKVTQSSRYLVKRTGEKVFLECVQDMDHENMFWYRQDPGLGLRLIYFSYDVKMKEKGDIPEGYSVSREKKERFSLILESASTNQTSMYLCASMPGSNQPQHFGDGTRLSIL.

The chain recombines TRBV18 with TRBJ2-3, with D maybe TRBD1 (5 bases). Germline loops: CDR1 KGHSH, CDR2 LQKENI. V was shortened by 2 bases and J by 0 bases, with 15 bases between the two germline ends. This CDR3 spans 17 amino acids. CDR3 nucleotides: TGTGCCAGCTCACCAACCCCGCAGACAGCTAGCACAGATACGCAGTATTTT. Its translation is CASSPTPQTASTDTQYF.

The rearrangement joins TRBV5-1 to TRBJ2-3; 10 bases line up with TRBD2. Per germline, CDR1 SGHRS and CDR2 YFSETQ. Trimming took 4 bases from V and 1 from J; bases not matched to a gene: 12. This CDR3 has 18 amino acids. CDR3 sequence reads: CASSPGGLAGAGTDTQYF. As DNA, the CDR3 is TGCGCCAGCAGCCCTGGAGGCCTAGCGGGAGCGGGCACAGATACGCAGTATTTT.

Concerning this clone itself: The same CDR3 also results from other DNA sequences found in this sample. The chain carries TRBV5-1 and TRBJ1-4; TRBD1 matches 9 bases. Germline-derived CDR1 and CDR2 are SGHRS and YFSETQ. V gave up 0 bases and J gave up 7 bases; unmatched junction bases: 4. The CDR3 runs to 15 residues. The CDR3 loop is CASSLVQGAGEKLFF. The DNA for the CDR3 is TGCGCCAGCAGCTTGGTACAGGGGGCCGGTGAAAAACTGTTTTTT.

This chain links TRBV10-3 with TRBJ2-2; D remains unclear. Germline V gene sequence: CDR1 ENHRY, CDR2 SYGVKD. Trimming took 4 bases from V and 5 from J, leaving 8 bases between them. The length of the CDR3 is 13 residues. The CDR3 reads CAISGGWTGELFF. As DNA, the CDR3 is TGTGCCATCAGTGGGGGTTGGACCGGGGAGCTGTTTTTT.

V and J are TRBV29-1 and TRBJ2-1; 12 bases are shared with TRBD2. The germline CDR1 and CDR2 sequences are SQVTM and ANQGSEA. Trimming at V came to 7 bases and at J to 3 bases, leaving 7 bases not matched to a gene. This CDR3 contains 15 residues. The CDR3 protein is CSGYGTSGFYNEQFF. CDR3 coding DNA: TGCAGCGGGTATGGGACTAGCGGGTTCTACAATGAGCAGTTCTTC.

The rearrangement links TRBV5-1 to TRBJ1-1; tentative D call: TRBD1 (5 bases). Germline V gene lookup returns CDR1 SGHRS and CDR2 YFSETQ. With 1 base removed from V and 2 bases from J, the gap between germline ends came to 12 bases. The CDR3 contains 15 residues. Here the CDR3 reads CASSLQQAHNTEAFF. In nucleotides, the CDR3 is TGCGCCAGCAGCTTGCAACAGGCGCACAACACTGAAGCTTTCTTT.

In this sample, this clone turned up once. The V call is TRBV27, the J call TRBJ2-7; D could derive from TRBD1 or TRBD2 (6 bases each). CDR3 length equals 14 residues. V dropped 5 bases and J dropped 6 bases, with 17 bases sitting between them. The germline V gene encodes CDR1 MNHEY and CDR2 SMNVEV (reference sequence). Here the CDR3 reads CASSATFRGPEQYF. The CDR3 DNA reads TGTGCCAGCAGTGCCACCTTCCGGGGGCCCGAGCAGTACTTC.

CDR3 protein: CASSLMEAPPRNEQYF. DNA of the CDR3: TGTGCCAGCAGCCTCATGGAGGCCCCACCGAGGAACGAGCAGTACTTC. The chain combines TRBV5-4 with TRBJ2-7, with D tentatively TRBD2 (5 bases). V was pared by 4 bases and J by 5 bases, with 22 bases between. CDR1 is SGHNT, CDR2 YYREEE, per germline (reference sequence). This CDR3 has 16 amino acids.

The rearrangement links TRBV6-1 to TRBJ2-7, with no clear D. The CDR3 loop spans 14 amino acids. Per the germline V gene, CDR1 is MNHNS and CDR2 is SASEGT. Trimming removed 2 bases from V and 2 bases from J, with 10 bases in between. The CDR3 spells CASSERGVAYEQYF. The CDR3 nucleotides read TGTGCCAGCAGTGAAAGAGGAGTAGCCTACGAGCAGTACTTC.